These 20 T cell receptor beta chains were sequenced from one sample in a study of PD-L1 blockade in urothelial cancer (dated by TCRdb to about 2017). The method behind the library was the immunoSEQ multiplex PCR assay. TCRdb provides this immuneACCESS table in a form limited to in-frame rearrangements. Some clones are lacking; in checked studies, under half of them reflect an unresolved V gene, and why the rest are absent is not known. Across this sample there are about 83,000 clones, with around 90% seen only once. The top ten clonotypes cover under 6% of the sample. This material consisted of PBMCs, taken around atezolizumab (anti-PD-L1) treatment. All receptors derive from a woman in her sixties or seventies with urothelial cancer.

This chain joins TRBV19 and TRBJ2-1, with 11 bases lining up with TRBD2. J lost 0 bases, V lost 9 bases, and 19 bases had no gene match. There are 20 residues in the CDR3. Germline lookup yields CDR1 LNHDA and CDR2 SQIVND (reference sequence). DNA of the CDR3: TGTGCCAGCGTGGACCTAGCGGGAGGCTCCGGTGTGAGCTCCTACAATGAGCAGTTCTTC. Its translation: CASVDLAGGSGVSSYNEQFF.

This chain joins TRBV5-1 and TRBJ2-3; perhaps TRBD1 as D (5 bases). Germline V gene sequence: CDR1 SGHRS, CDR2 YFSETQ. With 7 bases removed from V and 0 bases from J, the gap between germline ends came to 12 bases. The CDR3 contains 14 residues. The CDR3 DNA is TGCGCCAGCGGTCTTGGGGCTAGCACAGATACGCAGTATTTT. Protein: CASGLGASTDTQYF.

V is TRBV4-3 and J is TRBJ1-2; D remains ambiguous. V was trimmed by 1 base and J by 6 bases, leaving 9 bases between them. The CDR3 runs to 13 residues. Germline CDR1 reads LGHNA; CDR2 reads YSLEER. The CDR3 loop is CASSQVLGHGYTF. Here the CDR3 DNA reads TGCGCCAGCAGCCAAGTGCTTGGGCATGGCTACACCTTC.

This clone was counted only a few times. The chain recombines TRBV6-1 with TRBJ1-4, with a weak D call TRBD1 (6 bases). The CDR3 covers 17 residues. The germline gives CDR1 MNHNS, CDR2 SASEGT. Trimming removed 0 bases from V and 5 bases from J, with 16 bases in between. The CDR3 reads CASSEAWLDSPNEKLFF. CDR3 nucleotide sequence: TGTGCCAGCAGTGAAGCGTGGCTGGACAGCCCAAATGAAAAACTGTTTTTT.

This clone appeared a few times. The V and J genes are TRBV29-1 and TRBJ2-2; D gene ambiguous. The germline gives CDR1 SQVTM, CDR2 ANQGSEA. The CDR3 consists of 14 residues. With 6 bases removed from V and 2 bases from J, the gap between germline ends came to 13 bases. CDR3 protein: CSVAPGLNTGELFF. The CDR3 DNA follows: TGCAGCGTCGCGCCTGGGCTCAACACCGGGGAGCTGTTTTTT.

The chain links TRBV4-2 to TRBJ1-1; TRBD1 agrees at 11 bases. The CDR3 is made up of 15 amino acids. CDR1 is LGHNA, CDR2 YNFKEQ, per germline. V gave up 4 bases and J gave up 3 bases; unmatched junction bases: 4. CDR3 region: CASSPGQGGDTEAFF. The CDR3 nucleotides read TGTGCCAGCAGCCCGGGACAGGGGGGCGACACTGAAGCTTTCTTT.

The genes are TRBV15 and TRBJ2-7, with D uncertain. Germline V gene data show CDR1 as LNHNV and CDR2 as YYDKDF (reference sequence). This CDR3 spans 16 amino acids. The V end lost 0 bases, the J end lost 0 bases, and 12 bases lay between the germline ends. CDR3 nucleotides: TGTGCCACCAGCAGAGATTTGGGCCCGAGCTCCTACGAGCAGTACTTC. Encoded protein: CATSRDLGPSSYEQYF.

The CDR3 bases are TGCGCCAGCAGCATTACAGGGAGCTCCTACGAGCAGTACTTC. Translating gives CASSITGSSYEQYF. J is TRBJ2-7 and V is TRBV5-1; D possibly corresponds to TRBD1 (6 bases). CDR3 length: 14 amino acids. The germline gives CDR1 SGHRS, CDR2 YFSETQ. The V end was cut by 4 bases, the J end by 0 bases, with 11 bases between. Filled out from reference TRBV5-1 and TRBJ2-7, the complete variable domain reads KAGVTQTPRYLIKTRGQQVTLSCSPISGHRSVSWYQQTPGQGLQFLFEYFSETQRNKGNFPGRFSGRQFSNSRSEMNVSTLELGDSALYLCASSITGSSYEQYFGPGTRLTVT.

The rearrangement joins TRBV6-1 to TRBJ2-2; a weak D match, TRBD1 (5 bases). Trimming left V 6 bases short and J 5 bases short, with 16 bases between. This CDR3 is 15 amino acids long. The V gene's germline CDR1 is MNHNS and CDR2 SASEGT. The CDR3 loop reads CASRIARVTTGELFF. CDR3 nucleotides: TGTGCCAGCAGGATAGCCAGGGTCACGACCGGGGAGCTGTTTTTT.

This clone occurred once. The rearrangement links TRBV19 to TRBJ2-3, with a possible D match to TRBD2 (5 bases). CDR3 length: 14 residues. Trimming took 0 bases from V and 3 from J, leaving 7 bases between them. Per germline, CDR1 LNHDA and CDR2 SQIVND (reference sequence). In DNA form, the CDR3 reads TGTGCCAGTAGTATAGAGAGGGAGACAGATACGCAGTATTTT. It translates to CASSIERETDTQYF.

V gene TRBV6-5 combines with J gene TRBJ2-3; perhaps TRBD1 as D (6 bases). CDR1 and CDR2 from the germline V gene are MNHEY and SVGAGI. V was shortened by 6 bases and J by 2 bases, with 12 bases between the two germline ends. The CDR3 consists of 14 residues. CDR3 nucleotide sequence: TGTGCCAGCAGCCCCAGGGGAGCCACAGATACGCAGTATTTT. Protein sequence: CASSPRGATDTQYF.

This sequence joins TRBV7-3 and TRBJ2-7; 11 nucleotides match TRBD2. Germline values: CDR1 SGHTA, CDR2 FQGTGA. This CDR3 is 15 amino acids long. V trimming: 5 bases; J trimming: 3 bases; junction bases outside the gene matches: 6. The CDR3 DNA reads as TGTGCCAGCAGCCCGGGACTAGCGGATCTCTACGAGCAGTACTTC. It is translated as CASSPGLADLYEQYF.

CDR3 amino acids: CASSQGPRQGGQAFF. The DNA of the CDR3 is TGCGCCAGCAGCCAAGGTCCGCGTCAGGGGGGACAAGCTTTCTTT. This chain joins TRBV4-3 and TRBJ1-1; 7 positions agree with TRBD1. Germline loops: CDR1 LGHNA, CDR2 YSLEER. V gave up 1 base and J gave up 9 bases; unmatched junction bases: 11. The CDR3 length is 15 residues.

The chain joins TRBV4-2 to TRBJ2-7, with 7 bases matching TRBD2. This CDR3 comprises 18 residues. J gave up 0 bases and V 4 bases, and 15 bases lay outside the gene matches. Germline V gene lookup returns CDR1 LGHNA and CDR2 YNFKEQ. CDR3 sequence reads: CASSREVLAGQTSYEQYF. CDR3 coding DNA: TGTGCCAGCAGCCGAGAGGTGTTAGCGGGCCAGACCTCCTACGAGCAGTACTTC.

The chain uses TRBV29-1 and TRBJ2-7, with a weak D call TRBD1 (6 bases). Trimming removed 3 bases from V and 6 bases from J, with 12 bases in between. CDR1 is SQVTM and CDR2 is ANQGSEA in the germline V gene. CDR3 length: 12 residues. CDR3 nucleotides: TGCAGCGTTGAGGCAGGGGTAGGCGAGCAGTACTTC. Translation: CSVEAGVGEQYF.

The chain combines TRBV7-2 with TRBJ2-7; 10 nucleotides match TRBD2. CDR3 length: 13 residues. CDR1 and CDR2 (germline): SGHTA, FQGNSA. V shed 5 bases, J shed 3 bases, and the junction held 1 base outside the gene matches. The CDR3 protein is CASSRTSGYEQYF. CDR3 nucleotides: TGTGCCAGCAGCAGGACTAGCGGCTACGAGCAGTACTTC.

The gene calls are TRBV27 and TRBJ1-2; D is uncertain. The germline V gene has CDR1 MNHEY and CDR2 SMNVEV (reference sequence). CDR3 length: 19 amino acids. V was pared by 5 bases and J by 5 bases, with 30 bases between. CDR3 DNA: TGTGCCAGCAGTCTACTAGCCCCGGGATTCATTGACGGGGTATATGGCTACACCTTC. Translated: CASSLLAPGFIDGVYGYTF.

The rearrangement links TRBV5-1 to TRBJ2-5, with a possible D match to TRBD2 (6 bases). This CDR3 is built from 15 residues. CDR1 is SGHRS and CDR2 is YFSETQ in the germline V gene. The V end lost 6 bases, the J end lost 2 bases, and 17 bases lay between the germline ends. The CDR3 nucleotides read TGCGCCAGCACCCTGATGGGGGGATGGCAAGAGACCCAGTACTTC. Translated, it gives CASTLMGGWQETQYF.

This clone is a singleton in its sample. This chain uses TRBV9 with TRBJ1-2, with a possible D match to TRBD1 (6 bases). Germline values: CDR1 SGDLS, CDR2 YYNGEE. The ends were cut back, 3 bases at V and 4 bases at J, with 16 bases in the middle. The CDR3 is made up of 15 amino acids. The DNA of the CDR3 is TGTGCCAGCAGCGCCGGACAGCCCCGACTCTATGGCTACACCTTC. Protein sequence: CASSAGQPRLYGYTF.

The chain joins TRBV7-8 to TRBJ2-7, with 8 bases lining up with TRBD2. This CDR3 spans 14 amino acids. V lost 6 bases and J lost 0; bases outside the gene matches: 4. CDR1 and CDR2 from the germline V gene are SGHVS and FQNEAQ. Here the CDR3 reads CASSTSGSSYEQYF. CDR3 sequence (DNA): TGTGCCAGCAGTACCAGCGGGAGCTCCTACGAGCAGTACTTC.